The entry below gives a single T cell receptor beta chain sequence along with its context. The antigen it binds to is not known. At one end, the junction sequence differs from germline, possibly due to a read error. These data come from a study of regulatory T cells in long-lasting Graves disease (dated by TCRdb to 2020 to 2022). In terms of the full investigation: Patients with newly diagnosed Graves' disease had been on antithyroid drugs for under 3 months. A total of about 33 samples underwent TCR sequencing: about 13 from persistent and around 20 from newly diagnosed Graves' disease patients. Patients with persistent Graves' disease were compared with patients with newly diagnosed Graves' disease using TCR sequencing and RNA sequencing of peripheral blood. The study was conducted in China and was registered as a clinical trial.

The CDR3 holds 12 amino acids from the cysteine to the phenylalanine. Just the 36-base CDR3 DNA is kept, in frame starting at base 1. CDR1 and CDR2 (DFQATT, SNEGSKA) derive from the germline V gene (reference sequence). Broad study findings and their caveats: Only peripheral blood was studied, because thyroid tissue, the primary lesion, was inaccessible. TRBV28, TRBJ1-2 and TRBJ2-5 were preferentially used in persistent disease, while TRBV20-1 and TRBJ2-1 were favored in newly diagnosed disease. Persistent Graves' disease patients showed lower TCR Shannon entropy and fewer highly expanded clones than newly diagnosed patients, suggesting clonal expansion. Sequencing and analysis were limited to the TCR beta chain. More public clonotypes were shared among persistent patients (fewer than 3,000) than among newly diagnosed patients (roughly 1,000). The authors noted that the small sample size was a limitation that may lower accuracy.

Libraries came from multiplex PCR. The data were produced on an Illumina HiSeq 4000. CDR3 regions were amplified by Arm-PCR with iRepertoire HTBI primers to construct TCR beta libraries. Before sequencing, the PCR products underwent gel purification. Per the source publication's procedure: A total of roughly 67 TRBV and 14 TRBJ segments were identified across samples and were used for gene usage analysis of CDR3 amino acid clonotypes. Filtered high-quality paired reads were merged into contigs using COPE and FqMerger. Contigs were aligned with BLAST to IMGT TRBV, TRBD and TRBJ reference genes, and CDR3 was defined per IMGT. Any clonotype with a frequency above 0.1% was classified as a highly expanded clone. Repertoire diversity was measured by Shannon entropy, and V-J evenness by the Gini coefficient. A clonotype found in more than one individual was treated as public. Clones were called with MiXCR by TCRdb after fastp trimmed the public reads at Q25, and only in-frame beta chains were retained. Each CDR3 protein appears once, grouped with its most common genes and DNA. It is TCRdb's table, rather than the study itself, that gives the V and J calls and clone size. The sample table records about 540,000 distinct CDR3 sequences; roughly 14% of these occur just once. Approximately 9.3% of the sample belongs to the ten largest clones.

In light of the paper, this sample's time point label describes: newly diagnosed GD, antithyroid drugs for less than 3 months. RNA was extracted from PBMCs in TRIzol for both TCR sequencing and RNA sequencing. The diagnosis of Graves' disease followed American Thyroid Association guidelines. Patients were recruited from an endocrinology department in Xi'an, China. Each patient gave roughly 8.4 milliliters of peripheral blood, collected in an EDTA anticoagulant tube. Ficoll Paque Plus density gradient separation was used to isolate PBMCs, and no further T cell sorting was done. An Agilent 2100 Bioanalyzer and agarose gel were used to check RNA quality, and a NanoDrop 2000 was used to measure RNA concentration. These same records also appear under a second study, on T cells in Graves' hyperthyroidism and ophthalmopathy. The second investigation adds: Stable Graves' hyperthyroidism was defined as no progression to ophthalmopathy during 18 months of follow-up. Hyperthyroidism patients were aged 18 to 65 years and newly diagnosed, with disease duration of less than 2 months. Exclusion was applied to patients with uncontrolled infections, other autoimmune diseases, pregnancy or lactation. Diagnoses were established on the basis of clinical symptoms, serum thyroxine and TRAb, thyroid ultrasound, and orbital computed tomography. The first round of RT-PCR for the TCR CDR3 was performed with the HTBI primer set and the Qiagen OneStep RT-PCR kit. Most expanded thyroid clonotypes (frequency above 0.001) were also found in blood, which suggests that blood repertoires may mirror thyroid immune responses. A model built on a 13 V-J signature distinguished ophthalmopathy from stable hyperthyroidism, reaching about 88% sensitivity and approximately 83% specificity in cross-validation and 80%/75% in testing. In validation, progression to ophthalmopathy was predicted by the model with almost 71% sensitivity and roughly 76% specificity, a median of roughly 6.4 months before onset. To identify TCR V-J signatures that set the groups apart, the researchers used a discovery cohort of more than 95 patients, made up of 40 to 45 with Graves' ophthalmopathy and about 59 with stable Graves' hyperthyroidism. Prospective prediction of ophthalmopathy was tested in an independent validation cohort of 18 to 20 hyperthyroidism patients and 15 to 17 patients who later progressed to ophthalmopathy. The 75 to 100 discovery patients were randomly divided into training and test sets at a 7:3 ratio. In several Graves' hyperthyroidism patients, the study also compared T-cell repertoires from thyroid tissue with T-cell repertoires from blood. Once sampling was done, hyperthyroidism patients were given methimazole at a starting dose of 30 mg daily, whereas ophthalmopathy patients were given high-dose intravenous methylprednisolone. A second multiplex PCR round built the libraries, followed by size selection and purification. The libraries were sequenced on an Illumina HiSeq2000 using paired-end 100 bp reads. SOAPnuke was used to process the raw data, with reads discarded if the reads contained adapters or uncalled bases, had a mean Phred below 15, or lacked an exact constant-primer or identifier match. COPE v1.2.5 was used to merge the high-quality paired reads, and each unique nucleotide sequence was defined as a clonotype. Clonotypes were aligned to IMGT TRBV, TRBD and TRBJ reference segments using MiTCR v1.1. Only V-J combinations with frequency above 0.0001, covering roughly 99% of repertoires, were analysed. A TCS score was defined as the ratio between F50 (clonal expansion) and ExV (chaos), using BLOSUM62-based TCRdist between CDR3 peptides within each V-J. Welch's t-statistics and random forest reduced just over 500 V-J features to around 14, which were used in a naive Bayes classifier (R e1071). No statistical method was used to fix the sample size in advance, and group allocation was not hidden from the investigators. The paper reports TCR Vbeta CDR3 sequencing of 130 to 150 peripheral blood samples: 43 ophthalmopathy, roughly 80 hyperthyroidism and 17 progressor patients.

Material: peripheral blood mononuclear cells (PBMCs), obtained at new diagnosis, from a patient treated with antithyroid drugs. The sequence joins TRBV20-1 to TRBJ2-1; the D gene assignment is ambiguous. The clonotype was recovered from a man aged 30 to 45 with Graves disease. Donor details come from another sample of the same person, matched by shared clones. The CDR3 in this case is CSARGGFGEQFF. The nucleotide sequence reads TGCAGTGCGAGAGGTGGGTTCGGTGAGCAGTTCTTC.